The present T cell receptor (beta chain) was sequenced within a study of T cell responses to AZD1222 COVID-19 vaccine. Study-wide results and limits: Donors were largely white British and mainly female; clonal diversity was possibly underestimated.

The CDR3 extends over 14 amino acids. Trimming stripped 0 bases from V and 3 bases from J, with 7 bases between. Germline V CDR1 and CDR2: MRHNA, SNTAGT. Note on this clone: The antigen remains unidentified.

Libraries were prepared by immunoSEQ multiplex PCR; TCRdb keeps only in-frame clonotypes and omits some of them. The sample records 180,000 or so clones, about 95% being singletons. The chain has TRBV6-4 and TRBJ2-3; D perhaps matches TRBD2 (5 bases). The starting material was peripheral blood, obtained on day 0 of AZD1222 vaccination. This TCR came from an adult in good health. The CDR3 here is CASSDSLETDTQYF. The CDR3 coding sequence is TGTGCCAGCAGTGACTCACTAGAAACAGATACGCAGTATTTT.